The rows below give T cell receptor beta chains drawn from one sample of a study of spatial heterogeneity in lung cancer. TCRdb redid the calling of the 5' RACE reads with MiXCR, one entry per CDR3 protein. The sample includes around 18,000 distinct CDR3 sequences, around 9.6% of them seen just once. Sample: PBMCs, taken at follow-up. The source is a male donor with early-stage non-small cell lung cancer. Each CDR3 is given with its conserved first and last residue. D genes are given only for firm matches. The size entry is marked missing in some rows and otherwise reads once, few, many or a size class.

V: TRBV28; D: TRBD1; J: TRBJ2-1; size: few; DNA: TGTGCCAGCAGTCCTCTCGGACAGGGCAATGAGCAGTTCTTC; CDR3: CASSPLGQGNEQFF
V: TRBV28; D: NA; J: TRBJ2-5; size: few; DNA: TGTGCCAGCAGTACATTTAACCGAGCCAGGGTCCAAGAGACCCAGTACTTC; CDR3: CASSTFNRARVQETQYF
V: TRBV4-3; D: NA; J: TRBJ2-7; size: medium-sized; DNA: TGCGCCAGCAGCCAAGTGGCGGACTACTCCTACGAGCAGTACTTC; CDR3: CASSQVADYSYEQYF
V: TRBV20-1; D: TRBD1; J: TRBJ2-7; size: many; DNA: TGCAGTGCCGAAGGAGGACAGGGGCGGTACGAGCAGTACTTC; CDR3: CSAEGGQGRYEQYF
V: TRBV28; D: NA; J: TRBJ2-4; size: many; DNA: TGTGCCAGCAGTTTGTGGGGGGCCGGGACCAAAAACATTCAGTACTTC; CDR3: CASSLWGAGTKNIQYF
V: TRBV24-1; D: NA; J: TRBJ2-3; size: medium-sized; DNA: TGTGCCACCAGTGATTCAATAGGGTTTGGTACGCAGTATTTT; CDR3: CATSDSIGFGTQYF
V: TRBV15; D: TRBD1; J: TRBJ1-2; size: many; DNA: TGTGCCACCAGCCCTGGACAGGGGCTACGCTATGGCTACACCTTC; CDR3: CATSPGQGLRYGYTF
V: TRBV29-1; D: NA; J: TRBJ1-6; size: few; DNA: TGCAGCGTCTCCCGGGGGGGACCGGATTCACCCCTCCACTTT; CDR3: CSVSRGGPDSPLHF
V: TRBV11-2; D: NA; J: TRBJ2-3; size: many; DNA: TGTGCCAGCAGCTTAGTAGGTTCCACAGATACGCAGTATTTT; CDR3: CASSLVGSTDTQYF
V: TRBV4-1; D: NA; J: TRBJ2-5; size: many; DNA: TGCGCCAGCAGCCAAGGGGCGGCGGGAGAGACCCAGTACTTC; CDR3: CASSQGAAGETQYF
V: TRBV6-5; D: NA; J: TRBJ1-5; size: once; DNA: TGTGCCAGCAGTTACCGACACCCAACAAGGTATAGCAATCAGCCCCGGCATTTT; CDR3: CASSYRHPTRYSNQPRHF
V: TRBV7-9; D: TRBD1; J: TRBJ1-2; size: many; DNA: TGTGCCAGCAGCCCGGGACAGGGGAACGGCTACACCTTC; CDR3: CASSPGQGNGYTF
V: TRBV5-1; D: NA; J: TRBJ2-1; size: few; DNA: TGCGCCAGCAGCTCCGGGATATTGTACAATGAGCAGTTCTTC; CDR3: CASSSGILYNEQFF
V: TRBV20-1; D: NA; J: TRBJ2-1; size: NA; DNA: TGCAGTGCTAGAGTGGGGGGGGCCTGGAATGAGCAGTTCTTC; CDR3: CSARVGGAWNEQFF